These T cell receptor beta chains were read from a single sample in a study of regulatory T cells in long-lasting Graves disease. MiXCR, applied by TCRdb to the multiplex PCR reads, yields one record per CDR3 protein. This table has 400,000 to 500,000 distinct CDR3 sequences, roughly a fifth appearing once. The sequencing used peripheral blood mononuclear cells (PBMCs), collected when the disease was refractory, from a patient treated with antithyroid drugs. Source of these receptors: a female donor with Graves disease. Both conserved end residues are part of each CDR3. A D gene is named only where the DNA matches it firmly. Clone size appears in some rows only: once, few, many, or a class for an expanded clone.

DNA: TGTGCCAGCAGCAGGGGGCTTGGGGCCAACGTCCTGACTTTC
CDR3: CASSRGLGANVLTF
D: TRBD1
J: TRBJ2-6
size: many
V: TRBV2

DNA: TGTGCCAGCAGCCCTGGTTCCGGGTTACCCCTCCACTTT
CDR3: CASSPGSGLPLHF
D: -
J: TRBJ1-6
size: many
V: TRBV7-8

DNA: TGTGCCAGCACGTCGGACAGGGCTGGAAACACCATATATTTT
CDR3: CASTSDRAGNTIYF
D: TRBD1
J: TRBJ1-3
size: -
V: TRBV6-2/TRBV6-3

DNA: TGTGCCTGGAATCCAAAGGACAGGCCCTGGGATGGCTACACCTTC
CDR3: CAWNPKDRPWDGYTF
D: TRBD1
J: TRBJ1-2
size: many
V: TRBV30

DNA: TGTGCCAGCGGGGGGGATGTGCCCTACGAGCAGTACTTC
CDR3: CASGGDVPYEQYF
D: TRBD2
J: TRBJ2-7
size: many
V: TRBV2

DNA: TGTGCCAGCAGTTACGGACTAGCGGGAGTCGAGCAGTACTTC
CDR3: CASSYGLAGVEQYF
D: TRBD2
J: TRBJ2-7
size: many
V: TRBV27

DNA: TGTGCCACCAGCAGCGGCAGGGGGCTCGAACTGTTTTTT
CDR3: CATSSGRGLELFF
D: TRBD1
J: TRBJ1-4
size: -
V: TRBV15

DNA: TGCGCCAGCAGCTCACGAACGGTCCTCGACACTGAAGCTTTCTTT
CDR3: CASSSRTVLDTEAFF
D: -
J: TRBJ1-1
size: few
V: TRBV4-1

DNA: TGTGCCAGCAGCCATTCGGGCAAGAACAATGAGCAGTTCTTC
CDR3: CASSHSGKNNEQFF
D: -
J: TRBJ2-1
size: few
V: TRBV3-1

DNA: TGTGCCAGCAGTCGCATTGCAGGGTACAATGAGCAGTTCTTC
CDR3: CASSRIAGYNEQFF
D: -
J: TRBJ2-1
size: -
V: TRBV27

DNA: TGCAGTGCTGAGAGGGGGGAGGATCAGCCCCAGCATTTT
CDR3: CSAERGEDQPQHF
D: -
J: TRBJ1-5
size: few
V: TRBV20-1

DNA: TGTGCCAGCAGACGCCCACAGGGGGAGTATGGCTACACCTTC
CDR3: CASRRPQGEYGYTF
D: TRBD1
J: TRBJ1-2
size: many
V: TRBV6-1

DNA: TGTGCCAGCAGTAAACAGGGGGCGACCACCGGGGAGCTGTTTTTT
CDR3: CASSKQGATTGELFF
D: TRBD1
J: TRBJ2-2
size: -
V: TRBV12-3/TRBV12-4

DNA: TGTGCCACCCGCCGGGACCCCCAAGAGACCCAGTACTTC
CDR3: CATRRDPQETQYF
D: -
J: TRBJ2-5
size: many
V: TRBV10-3

DNA: TGTGCCAGCCGCAAAGGGACTAGCGGGAGGTTCTGGGAGCTGTTTTTT
CDR3: CASRKGTSGRFWELFF
D: TRBD2
J: TRBJ2-2
size: many
V: TRBV28

DNA: TGTGCCAGCAGTTCCACCGGGACAGGGAACACTGAAGCTTTCTTT
CDR3: CASSSTGTGNTEAFF
D: TRBD1
J: TRBJ1-1
size: many
V: TRBV28

DNA: TGTGCCAGCAGCCGGACAGGGGGCAATGAAAAACTGTTTTTT
CDR3: CASSRTGGNEKLFF
D: TRBD1
J: TRBJ1-4
size: many
V: TRBV5-1

DNA: TGTGCCAGCAGGCCGGGTCTTGGGCTCGAGCAGTACTTC
CDR3: CASRPGLGLEQYF
D: -
J: TRBJ2-7
size: many
V: TRBV6-1

DNA: TGCAGCGTTGACCGCCAACGGGATACGCAGTATTTT
CDR3: CSVDRQRDTQYF
D: -
J: TRBJ2-3
size: few
V: TRBV29-1

DNA: TGTGCCAGCAGGAGAATGCCCCGGGGTGGTGGACGATCGTACGAGCAGTACTTC
CDR3: CASRRMPRGGGRSYEQYF
D: -
J: TRBJ2-7
size: many
V: TRBV28

DNA: TGTGCCAGCAGTTTTTTAGCGTCAGGAGGGACAGATACGCAGTATTTT
CDR3: CASSFLASGGTDTQYF
D: -
J: TRBJ2-3
size: -
V: TRBV28

DNA: TGTGCCAGCAGTCTCCCTGGGGGAGGGGTTACCTACGAGCAGTACTTC
CDR3: CASSLPGGGVTYEQYF
D: TRBD2
J: TRBJ2-7
size: many
V: TRBV28

DNA: TGTGCCAGCAGCGCCAACAGGGCCCTGAACACTGAAGCTTTCTTT
CDR3: CASSANRALNTEAFF
D: -
J: TRBJ1-1
size: many
V: TRBV13

DNA: TGTGCCAGCAGCAGAAGCCGGGACACGAACACCGGGGAGCTGTTTTTT
CDR3: CASSRSRDTNTGELFF
D: -
J: TRBJ2-2
size: -
V: TRBV5-8

DNA: TGTGCCAGCAATTGGGGGGAAGAGACCCAGTACTTC
CDR3: CASNWGEETQYF
D: -
J: TRBJ2-5
size: many
V: TRBV6-1

DNA: TGTGCCATCAGTGTTACAGGGGACGGACAGCCCCAGCATTTT
CDR3: CAISVTGDGQPQHF
D: TRBD1
J: TRBJ1-5
size: many
V: TRBV10-3

DNA: TGTGCCAGTAGTATTGCCGGGTCTGGGGCCAACGTCCTGACTTTC
CDR3: CASSIAGSGANVLTF
D: -
J: TRBJ2-6
size: -
V: TRBV19

DNA: TGTGCCAGCAGCCAACCAGGGGGCGACCTCAAAGAGACCCAGTACTTC
CDR3: CASSQPGGDLKETQYF
D: TRBD1
J: TRBJ2-5
size: few
V: TRBV4-2

DNA: TGTGCCAGCAGCTTAGTGGCGGTATGGGAGACCCAGTACTTC
CDR3: CASSLVAVWETQYF
D: -
J: TRBJ2-5
size: many
V: TRBV7-8

DNA: TGTGCCACCAGCAGAGATGGGGCGGGAGGGGGCAATGAGCAGTTCTTC
CDR3: CATSRDGAGGGNEQFF
D: TRBD2
J: TRBJ2-1
size: -
V: TRBV15

DNA: TGTGCCAGCAGCCCCGGACAGGGGAACTACGAGCAGTACTTC
CDR3: CASSPGQGNYEQYF
D: TRBD1
J: TRBJ2-7
size: many
V: TRBV7-2

DNA: TGTGCCAGCAGTTTTTTACTAGCGGGCCTGAACACCGGGGAGCTGTTTTTT
CDR3: CASSFLLAGLNTGELFF
D: TRBD2
J: TRBJ2-2
size: few
V: TRBV28

DNA: TGTGCCAGCAGTGACTCCGCAGGGTCCCACAATGAGCAGTTCTTC
CDR3: CASSDSAGSHNEQFF
D: -
J: TRBJ2-1
size: few
V: TRBV6-4

DNA: TGTGCCAGCAATCAAGGAGCGGGCCCCTACAATGAGCAGTTCTTC
CDR3: CASNQGAGPYNEQFF
D: -
J: TRBJ2-1
size: -
V: TRBV27

DNA: TGCAGTGCACCCGAAGGGGGGGGGACCTACGAGCAGTACTTC
CDR3: CSAPEGGGTYEQYF
D: -
J: TRBJ2-7
size: -
V: TRBV20-1

DNA: TGTGCCAGCAGCTCAAGACAGGGAGGGGGCGAGCAGTACTTC
CDR3: CASSSRQGGGEQYF
D: -
J: TRBJ2-7
size: few
V: TRBV7-9

DNA: TGTGCCAGCAGTTTTATCGGGGTCTACAATGAGCAGTTCTTC
CDR3: CASSFIGVYNEQFF
D: -
J: TRBJ2-1
size: -
V: TRBV27

DNA: TGTGCCAGCAGTTTGACCCGGGGCCTCCTATATGGCTACACCTTC
CDR3: CASSLTRGLLYGYTF
D: -
J: TRBJ1-2
size: few
V: TRBV6-5

DNA: TGCGCCAGCAGCCTGGGTGGGACAGAGAACACTGAAGCTTTCTTT
CDR3: CASSLGGTENTEAFF
D: TRBD1
J: TRBJ1-1
size: many
V: TRBV5-1

DNA: TGTGCCAGCAGTTACATTCTAGCGGGATCCTACGAGCAGTACTTC
CDR3: CASSYILAGSYEQYF
D: TRBD2
J: TRBJ2-7
size: -
V: TRBV6-9